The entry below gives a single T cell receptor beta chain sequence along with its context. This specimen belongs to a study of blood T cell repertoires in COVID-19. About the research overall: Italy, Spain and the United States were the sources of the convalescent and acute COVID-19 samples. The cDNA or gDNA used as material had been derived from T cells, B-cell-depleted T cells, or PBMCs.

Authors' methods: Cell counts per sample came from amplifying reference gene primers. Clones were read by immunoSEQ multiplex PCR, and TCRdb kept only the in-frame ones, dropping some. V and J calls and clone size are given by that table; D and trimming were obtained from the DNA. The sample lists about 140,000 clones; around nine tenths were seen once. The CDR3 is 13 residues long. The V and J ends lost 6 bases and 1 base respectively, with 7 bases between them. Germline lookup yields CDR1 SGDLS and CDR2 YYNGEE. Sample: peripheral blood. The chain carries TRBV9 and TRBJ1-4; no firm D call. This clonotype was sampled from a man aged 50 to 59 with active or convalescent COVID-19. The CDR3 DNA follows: TGTGCCAGCAACCCAGGAACTAATGAAAAACTGTTTTTT. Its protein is CASNPGTNEKLFF. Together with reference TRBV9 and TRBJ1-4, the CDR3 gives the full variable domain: DSGVTQTPKHLITATGQRVTLRCSPRSGDLSVYWYQQSLDQGLQFLIQYYNGEERAKGNILERFSAQQFPDLHSELNLSSLELGDSALYFCASNPGTNEKLFFGSGTQLSVL.